The present entry profiles one TCR beta chain with its context. Antigen specificity is unknown. Some clones are missing from TCRdb's copy, which holds only in-frame ones; the method was immunoSEQ multiplex PCR. The repertoire holds around 100,000 clones, with 70% to 90% as singletons. The CDR3 spans 15 residues. V shed 5 bases and J 3 bases; nucleotides not matched to a gene: 5. Germline V gene lookup returns CDR1 SGHTA and CDR2 FQGNSA. The sample is drawn from a study of T cell responses to AZD1222 COVID-19 vaccine. Study-wide results and caveats: Clonal diversity was possibly underestimated, and white British individuals and females predominated among donors. Vaccine-associated CD4 TCRs spanned spike, dominant at 160-218 and 743-854. Spike-specific TCRs gained breadth and depth after people received two AZD1222 doses.

Sequencing used peripheral blood, obtained on day 0 of AZD1222 vaccination. The clonotype was recovered from an adult in good health. The chain uses TRBV7-2 and TRBJ2-2; 8 bases fit TRBD1. CDR3 amino acids: CASSLQGADTGELFF. The CDR3 coding sequence is TGTGCCAGCAGCCTCCAGGGGGCGGACACCGGGGAGCTGTTTTTT.